Reported below is one TCR beta chain. V shed 2 bases, J shed 3 bases, and the junction held 6 bases outside the gene matches. This CDR3 has 16 residues. Germline values: CDR1 MNHEY, CDR2 SVGAGI. The record originates from a study of blood T cell repertoires in COVID-19. Study-level information: From the United States, Italy and Spain came samples of acute and convalescent COVID-19.

In the authors' workflow: Reference gene primers were amplified, and this amplification served to estimate nucleated cell counts. Assay: immunoSEQ multiplex PCR; the TCRdb copy retains only in-frame clones and omits some. V, J and clone size reflect that table, while D and trimming were determined from the DNA. The sample records over 90,000 clones, 81% being singletons. The chain couples TRBV6-5 to TRBJ2-3, with 9 bases fitting TRBD2. This sequence originates from a man aged 55 to 70 with acute or convalescent COVID-19. The specimen sequenced was peripheral blood. CDR3 protein: CASSYGIAGVTDTQYF. CDR3 coding DNA: TGTGCCAGCAGTTACGGGATAGCGGGAGTAACAGATACGCAGTATTTT.